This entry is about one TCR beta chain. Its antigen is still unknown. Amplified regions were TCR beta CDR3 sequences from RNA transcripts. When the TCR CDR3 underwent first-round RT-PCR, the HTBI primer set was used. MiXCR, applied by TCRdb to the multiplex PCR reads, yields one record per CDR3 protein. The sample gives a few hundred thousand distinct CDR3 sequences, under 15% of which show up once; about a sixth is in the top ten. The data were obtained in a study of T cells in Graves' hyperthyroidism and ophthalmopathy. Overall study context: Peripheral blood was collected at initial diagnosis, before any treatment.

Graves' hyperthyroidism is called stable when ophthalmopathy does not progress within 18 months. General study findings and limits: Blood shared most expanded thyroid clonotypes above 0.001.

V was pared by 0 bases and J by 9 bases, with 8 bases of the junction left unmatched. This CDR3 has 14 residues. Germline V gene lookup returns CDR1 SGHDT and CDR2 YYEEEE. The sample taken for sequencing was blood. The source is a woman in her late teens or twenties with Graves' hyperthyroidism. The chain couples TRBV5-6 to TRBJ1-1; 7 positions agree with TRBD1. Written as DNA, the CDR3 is TGTGCCAGCAGCTTGGCCCCAGGGGGGGATCAAGCTTTCTTT. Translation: CASSLAPGGDQAFF.